Shown below are 8 T cell receptor beta chains from a single sample sequenced in a study of shared clonotypes between healthy human individuals. The assay was immunoSEQ multiplex PCR, and TCRdb's table has in-frame clones only and misses some. This sample has over a million clones, with approximately 96% found just once. The sample was naive CD4+ T cells sorted from blood. This sample's subset: CD45RA+ positively selected. The receptors derive from a man aged 25 to 40 in good health.

The V gene is TRBV14, the J gene TRBJ2-1; D is uncertain. The V end lost 4 bases, the J end lost 4 bases, and 11 bases lay between the germline ends. Per the germline V gene, CDR1 is SGHDN and CDR2 is FVKESK. The CDR3 has 14 amino acids. CDR3 nucleotides: TGTGCCAGCAGCCGACCCCACCCGTACAATGAGCAGTTCTTC. Translated, it gives CASSRPHPYNEQFF.

The rearrangement joins TRBV9 to TRBJ2-1, with 8 bases matching TRBD2. Unmatched junction bases numbered 6, after V lost 3 bases and J lost 4 bases. This CDR3 comprises 15 residues. Germline V gives CDR1 SGDLS, CDR2 YYNGEE. CDR3 protein: CASSDLAGSYNEQFF. The CDR3 DNA follows: TGTGCCAGCAGCGACTTAGCGGGGTCATACAATGAGCAGTTCTTC.

This chain connects TRBV14 to TRBJ2-5; D is undetermined. The CDR3 totals 15 residues. Trimming pared 1 base from V and 1 base from J, leaving 10 bases between. Germline V gene data show CDR1 as SGHDN and CDR2 as FVKESK. For the CDR3, the DNA is TGTGCCAGCAGCCAAGGCCTAGTGGCCCAAGAGACCCAGTACTTC. It specifies CASSQGLVAQETQYF.

V is TRBV7-6 and J is TRBJ2-2; 7 bases fit TRBD2. From germline, CDR1 is SGHVS and CDR2 FNYEAQ. The junction had 15 bases not matched to a gene; V was cut back by 5 bases and J by 3 bases. This CDR3 is 18 amino acids long. CDR3 DNA sequence: TGTGCCAGCAGCCTAAGGTGGGAGGGAGGAGTTTACACCGGGGAGCTGTTTTTT. This gives the protein CASSLRWEGGVYTGELFF.

V gene TRBV5-8 combines with J gene TRBJ2-3, with D uncertain. V lost 0 bases and J 4 bases, leaving 9 bases between the germline ends. The CDR3 runs to 14 residues. Germline values: CDR1 SGHTS, CDR2 YDEGEE. CDR3 in DNA: TGTGCCAGCAGCTTGGGCCAGGTCGCAGATACGCAGTATTTT. Translation gives CASSLGQVADTQYF.

This chain connects TRBV28 to TRBJ2-1, with 7 bases matching TRBD2. Unmatched junction bases numbered 5, after V lost 6 bases and J lost 0 bases. The CDR3 runs 15 residues. Germline CDR1 and CDR2: MDHEN and SYDVKM. The CDR3 spells CASSHWGGSYNEQFF. Here the CDR3 DNA reads TGTGCCAGCAGCCACTGGGGGGGCTCCTACAATGAGCAGTTCTTC.

The chain employs TRBV7-9 and TRBJ2-7, with D possibly TRBD2 on 6 matching bases. Germline V gene data show CDR1 as SEHNR and CDR2 as FQNEAQ (reference sequence). CDR3 length: 14 amino acids. V lost 4 bases and J 3 bases, leaving 13 bases between the germline ends. CDR3 residues: CASSSLGGIYEQYF. The DNA of the CDR3 is TGTGCCAGCAGCTCGCTGGGCGGGATCTACGAGCAGTACTTC. The whole variable domain, remainder taken from reference TRBV7-9 and TRBJ2-7, is DTGVSQNPRHKITKRGQNVTFRCDPISEHNRLYWYRQTLGQGPEFLTYFQNEAQLEKSRLLSDRFSAERPKGSFSTLEIQRTEQGDSAMYLCASSSLGGIYEQYFGPGTRLTVT.

The V call is TRBV10-3, the J call TRBJ2-7; 7 positions agree with TRBD1. V dropped 6 bases and J dropped 3; count of bases not matched to a gene: 8. This CDR3 has 14 amino acids. Germline values: CDR1 ENHRY, CDR2 SYGVKD. The CDR3 sequence is CAIRNGTALYEQYF. CDR3 nucleotide sequence: TGTGCCATCAGGAACGGGACAGCACTCTACGAGCAGTACTTC.